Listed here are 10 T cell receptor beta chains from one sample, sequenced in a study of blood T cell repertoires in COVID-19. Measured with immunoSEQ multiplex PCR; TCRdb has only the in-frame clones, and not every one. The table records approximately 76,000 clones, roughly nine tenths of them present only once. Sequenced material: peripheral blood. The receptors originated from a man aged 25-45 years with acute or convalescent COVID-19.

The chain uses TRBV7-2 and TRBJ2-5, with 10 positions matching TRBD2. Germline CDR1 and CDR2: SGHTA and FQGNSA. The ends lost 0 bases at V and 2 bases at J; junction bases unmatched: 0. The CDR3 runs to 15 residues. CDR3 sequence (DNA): TGTGCCAGCAGCTTAGCTAGCGGGGGGCAAGAGACCCAGTACTTC. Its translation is CASSLASGGQETQYF.

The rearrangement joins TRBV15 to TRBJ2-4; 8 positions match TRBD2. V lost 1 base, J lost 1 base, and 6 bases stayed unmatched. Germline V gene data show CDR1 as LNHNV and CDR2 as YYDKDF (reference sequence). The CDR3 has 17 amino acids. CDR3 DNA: TGTGCCACCAGCAGAGCCGGGGGGGATCATGCCAAAAACATTCAGTACTTC. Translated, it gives CATSRAGGDHAKNIQYF.

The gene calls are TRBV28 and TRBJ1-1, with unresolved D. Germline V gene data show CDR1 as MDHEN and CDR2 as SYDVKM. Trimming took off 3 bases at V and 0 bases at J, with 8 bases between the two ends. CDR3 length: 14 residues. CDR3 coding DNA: TGTGCCAGCAGTTTTTCACTGCTGAACACTGAAGCTTTCTTT. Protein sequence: CASSFSLLNTEAFF.

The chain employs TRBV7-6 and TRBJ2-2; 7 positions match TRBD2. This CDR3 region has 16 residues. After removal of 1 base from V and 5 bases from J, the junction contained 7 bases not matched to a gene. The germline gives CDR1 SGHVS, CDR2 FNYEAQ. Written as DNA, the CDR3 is TGTGCCAGCAGCTTAGGGCGGAGCGGGGAAACCGGGGAGCTGTTTTTT. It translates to CASSLGRSGETGELFF.

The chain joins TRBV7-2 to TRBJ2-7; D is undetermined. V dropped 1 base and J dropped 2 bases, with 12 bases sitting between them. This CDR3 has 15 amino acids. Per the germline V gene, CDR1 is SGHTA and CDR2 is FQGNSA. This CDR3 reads CASSLGYAVTYEQYF. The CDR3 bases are TGTGCCAGCAGCTTAGGGTATGCGGTTACCTACGAGCAGTACTTC.

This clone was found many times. The CDR3 DNA reads as TGTGCCAGCAGTTTACAGGGGTTCTACAATGAGCAGTTCTTC. It specifies CASSLQGFYNEQFF. V gene TRBV27 combines with J gene TRBJ2-1; perhaps TRBD1 as D (6 bases). CDR1 is MNHEY, CDR2 SMNVEV, per germline (reference sequence). The CDR3 consists of 14 residues. The V and J ends lost 2 bases and 3 bases respectively, with 8 bases between them.

The CDR3, as DNA: TGTGCCAGCGCCGGGACAGGGCCGGGGTATGGCTACACCTTC. This codes for CASAGTGPGYGYTF. This chain joins TRBV25-1 and TRBJ1-2; 9 bases are shared with TRBD1. This CDR3 has 14 amino acids. Germline V gene lookup returns CDR1 MGHDK and CDR2 SYGVNS. Trimming at V came to 8 bases and at J to 5 bases, leaving 9 bases not matched to a gene.

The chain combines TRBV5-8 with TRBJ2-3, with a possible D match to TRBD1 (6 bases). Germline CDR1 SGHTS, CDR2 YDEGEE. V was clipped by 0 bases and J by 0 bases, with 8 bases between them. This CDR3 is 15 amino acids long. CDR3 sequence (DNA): TGTGCCAGCAGCTTGGGACAGGCCAGCACAGATACGCAGTATTTT. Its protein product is CASSLGQASTDTQYF.

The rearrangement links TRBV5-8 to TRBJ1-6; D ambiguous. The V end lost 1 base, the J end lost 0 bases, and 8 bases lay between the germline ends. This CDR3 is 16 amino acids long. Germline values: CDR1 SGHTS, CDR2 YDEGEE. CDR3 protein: CASSLLGSSYNSPLHF. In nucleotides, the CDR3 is TGTGCCAGCAGCTTGTTGGGGAGCTCCTATAATTCACCCCTCCACTTT.

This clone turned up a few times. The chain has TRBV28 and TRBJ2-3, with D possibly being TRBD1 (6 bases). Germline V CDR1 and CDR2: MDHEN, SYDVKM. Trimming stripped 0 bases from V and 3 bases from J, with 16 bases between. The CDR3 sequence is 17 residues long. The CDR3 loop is CASSLWQQGRLTDTQYF. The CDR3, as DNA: TGTGCCAGCAGTTTATGGCAACAGGGACGGCTGACAGATACGCAGTATTTT.